The 20 T cell receptor beta chains presented below share a single source sample, sequenced in a study of T cell repertoires in cytomegalovirus infection. No antigens are known for them. Each CDR3 protein gets one entry after TCRdb re-called the reads with MiXCR. The repertoire holds approximately 470,000 distinct CDR3 sequences, with roughly 46% as singletons. This specimen consisted of cultured PBMCs, obtained from culture after CMV antigen stimulation. Source of these receptors: a human donor in good health (CMV status not recorded). Some clones in this sample may be carry-over from other donors' samples.

Concerning this clonotype itself: The junction shows a germline mismatch at one end, possibly a read error. The DNA for the CDR3 is TGTGCCAGCAGCTTGACAGGGTCCCCGGTGGCCTACGAGCAGTACTTC. Its translation: CASSLTGSPVAYEQYF. The rearrangement links TRBV5-3 to TRBJ2-7; 7 bases are a match to TRBD1. TRBV5-3 is given ORF status, its function remaining uncertain. This CDR3 region has 16 residues.

The rearrangement links TRBV10-3 to TRBJ2-1; D possibly matches TRBD1 or TRBD2 (7 bases each). Germline V gene sequence: CDR1 ENHRY, CDR2 SYGVKD. The CDR3 covers 15 residues. Trimming took 3 bases from V and 6 from J, leaving 15 bases between them. The CDR3 region is CAISDQGDYTNEQFF. CDR3 coding DNA: TGTGCCATCAGTGACCAGGGGGACTACACCAATGAGCAGTTCTTC.

This clonotype was counted ten times or more. This rearrangement joins TRBV7-2 to TRBJ2-3; weak D call: TRBD2 (6 bases). The CDR3 spans 14 residues. Trimming shortened V by 3 bases and J by 5 bases, and 12 bases separated the two germline ends. Germline lookup yields CDR1 SGHTA and CDR2 FQGNSA. The CDR3 reads CASSLREAKDTQYF. The CDR3 bases are TGTGCCAGCAGCTTGAGGGAGGCGAAAGATACGCAGTATTTT. The entire variable domain, with the rest obtained from reference TRBV7-2 and TRBJ2-3, is as follows: GAGVSQSPSNKVTEKGKDVELRCDPISGHTALYWYRQSLGQGLEFLIYFQGNSAPDKSGLPSDRFSAERTGGSVSTLTIQRTQQEDSAVYLCASSLREAKDTQYFGPGTRLTVL.

The rearrangement links TRBV7-6 to TRBJ2-1, with D unclear. Germline lookup yields CDR1 SGHVS and CDR2 FNYEAQ. V was trimmed by 5 bases and J by 10 bases, leaving 12 bases between them. The CDR3 length is 12 residues. CDR3 sequence reads: CASSLHTAEQFF. For the CDR3, the DNA is TGTGCCAGCAGCCTTCACACCGCCGAGCAGTTCTTC.

This clonotype was observed a handful of times. This chain uses TRBV2 with TRBJ1-1, with D tentatively TRBD1 (5 bases). Germline V gene data show CDR1 as SNHLY and CDR2 as FYNNEI. The V gene lost 7 bases and the J gene lost 4 bases, with 16 bases spanning the gap. The CDR3 totals 14 residues. CDR3 DNA: TGTGCCAGCAACCCGATCAGGGATGGCACTGAAGCTTTCTTT. It translates to CASNPIRDGTEAFF.

This clonotype has just a few counts. This chain connects TRBV7-2 to TRBJ2-7, with D perhaps being TRBD1 or TRBD2 (5 bases each). Trimming stripped 5 bases from V and 9 bases from J, with 23 bases between. The CDR3 spans 15 residues. Germline V gene data show CDR1 as SGHTA and CDR2 as FQGNSA. This chain's CDR3 is CASSTRLDVGERQYF. CDR3 in DNA: TGTGCCAGCAGCACCCGGTTGGATGTGGGGGAAAGGCAGTACTTC.

The J gene is TRBJ2-2, the V gene TRBV6-1; 7 nucleotides match TRBD1. Germline CDR1 is MNHNS and CDR2 is SASEGT. There are 16 residues in the CDR3. J was trimmed by 4 bases and V by 8 bases; bases with no gene match: 13. The CDR3 loop reads CASGTEIVRGTGELFF. In DNA form, the CDR3 reads TGTGCCAGCGGGACAGAGATAGTTCGTGGCACCGGGGAGCTGTTTTTT.

The chain recombines TRBV18 with TRBJ1-2; 8 bases are a match to TRBD1. With 3 bases clipped from V and 3 bases from J, the junction kept 3 bases outside the gene matches. The CDR3 is 14 amino acids. In germline, CDR1 is KGHSH, CDR2 LQKENI. In DNA, the CDR3 is TGTGCCAGCTCACCTACGGACAGGGACTATGGCTACACCTTC. This encodes CASSPTDRDYGYTF. Full variable domain (missing parts from reference TRBV18 and TRBJ1-2): NAGVMQNPRHLVRRRGQEARLRCSPMKGHSHVYWYRQLPEEGLKFMVYLQKENIIDESGMPKERFSAEFPKEGPSILRIQQVVRGDSAAYFCASSPTDRDYGYTFGSGTRLTVV.

The chain carries TRBV6-6 and TRBJ1-6, with 7 bases that match TRBD1. CDR1 and CDR2 (germline): MNHNY, SVGAGI (reference sequence). The CDR3 extends over 15 amino acids. V gave up 5 bases and J gave up 9 bases; unmatched junction bases: 10. The chain's CDR3 is CASSVWDRGSSPLHF. DNA for the CDR3: TGTGCCAGCAGTGTGTGGGACAGAGGTAGTTCACCCCTCCACTTT.

This clonotype was seen a handful of times. V and J are TRBV7-8 and TRBJ1-1; D may be TRBD1 (5 bases). This CDR3 is 15 amino acids long. Germline V gives CDR1 SGHVS, CDR2 FQNEAQ. The ends were cut back, 5 bases at V and 2 bases at J, with 15 bases in the middle. The CDR3 is CASSRSTGLNTEAFF. CDR3 nucleotides: TGTGCCAGCAGCCGGTCTACAGGTCTAAACACTGAAGCTTTCTTT.

This sequence joins TRBV25-1 and TRBJ2-7; D is unclear. The germline V gene has CDR1 MGHDK and CDR2 SYGVNS. V lost 3 bases to trimming and J lost 6 bases, with 9 bases between them. The CDR3 length is 12 residues. The CDR3 loop is CASSDPLSEQYF. The DNA of the CDR3 is TGTGCCAGCAGTGATCCCCTATCCGAGCAGTACTTC.

The V gene is TRBV4-3, the J gene TRBJ2-7; D possibly corresponds to TRBD2 (5 bases). V was pared by 0 bases and J by 5 bases, with 8 bases between. The CDR3 loop spans 13 amino acids. Germline V CDR1 and CDR2: LGHNA, YSLEER. The CDR3 DNA reads as TGCGCCAGCAGCCAAGATCTAGCCCACGAGCAGTACTTC. Amino acids: CASSQDLAHEQYF.

A few counts support this clonotype. The chain couples TRBV19 to TRBJ2-7, with D possibly being TRBD2 (6 bases). Germline lookup yields CDR1 LNHDA and CDR2 SQIVND (reference sequence). Trimming shortened V by 5 bases and J by 5 bases, and 22 bases separated the two germline ends. The CDR3 covers 16 residues. CDR3 protein: CASSSQLAESLDEQYF. As DNA, the CDR3 is TGTGCCAGTAGTTCCCAACTAGCTGAGAGCCTAGACGAGCAGTACTTC.

This clonotype occurred many times. The chain uses TRBV7-2 and TRBJ2-3, with D hard to call. The V and J ends lost 1 base and 4 bases respectively, with 6 bases between them. Germline CDR1 is SGHTA and CDR2 is FQGNSA. This CDR3 has 13 amino acids. CDR3 nucleotides: TGTGCCAGCAGCTTAGGGGTCTCAGATACGCAGTATTTT. Protein product: CASSLGVSDTQYF.

V and J are TRBV2 and TRBJ1-5; D uncertain. The CDR3 is 15 residues long. Trimming shortened V by 4 bases and J by 3 bases, and 13 bases separated the two germline ends. The V gene's germline CDR1 is SNHLY and CDR2 FYNNEI. The CDR3 here is CASSVAVGDNQPQHF. In DNA, the CDR3 is TGTGCCAGCAGTGTGGCGGTCGGGGACAATCAGCCCCAGCATTTT.

This clonotype came up a few times. The V call is TRBV7-2, the J call TRBJ2-3, with D unresolved. The CDR3 length is 17 residues. V lost 4 bases and J lost 8, with 25 bases in between. Germline assignment: CDR1 SGHTA and CDR2 FQGNSA. For the CDR3, the DNA is TGTGCCAGCAGCTCGAGAGGCTACCAGATTGCGGAGACTACGCAGTATTTT. It translates to CASSSRGYQIAETTQYF. Drawing the rest from reference TRBV7-2 and TRBJ2-3, the complete variable domain is GAGVSQSPSNKVTEKGKDVELRCDPISGHTALYWYRQSLGQGLEFLIYFQGNSAPDKSGLPSDRFSAERTGGSVSTLTIQRTQQEDSAVYLCASSSRGYQIAETTQYFGPGTRLTVL.

This chain connects TRBV6-2 or TRBV6-3 to TRBJ2-7; the D is unclear. The CDR3 length is 13 residues. Germline CDR1 and CDR2: MNHEY and SVGEGT. Trimming left V 5 bases short and J 3 bases short, with 11 bases between. For the CDR3, the DNA is TGTGCCAGCAGTAAAACAGATTACTACGAGCAGTACTTC. The encoded protein is CASSKTDYYEQYF.

V gene TRBV20-1 combines with J gene TRBJ2-5, with D perhaps TRBD1 (7 bases). Between the trimmed V and J ends, which lost 6 bases and 7 bases, there was a span of 21 bases. Germline values: CDR1 DFQATT, CDR2 SNEGSKA (reference sequence). The CDR3 has 14 residues. This chain's CDR3 is CSAPRGTARRTQYF. In nucleotides, the CDR3 is TGCAGTGCCCCCCGGGGGACAGCCCGACGGACCCAGTACTTC.

This clonotype has just a few counts. The rearrangement joins TRBV7-2 to TRBJ2-2, with D uncertain. The CDR3 runs 14 residues. The germline gives CDR1 SGHTA, CDR2 FQGNSA. V was clipped by 1 base and J by 4 bases, with 7 bases between them. In DNA form, the CDR3 reads TGTGCCAGCAGCTTAGACTGGGGCACCGGGGAGCTGTTTTTT. Translated: CASSLDWGTGELFF.

This clonotype came up a few times. The V call is TRBV6-2 or TRBV6-3, the J call TRBJ2-1; possibly TRBD1 or TRBD2 for D (5 bases each). The CDR3 extends over 14 amino acids. V was trimmed by 5 bases and J by 3 bases, leaving 11 bases between them. Germline V gives CDR1 MNHEY, CDR2 SVGEGT. The CDR3 here is CASSVSGSYNEQFF. CDR3 bases: TGTGCCAGCAGTGTATCAGGGAGCTACAATGAGCAGTTCTTC.